Below, 20 T cell receptor beta chains from the same sample are listed, as sequenced in a study of blood T cell repertoires in COVID-19. Repertoires were generated with immunoSEQ multiplex PCR, while TCRdb's copy carries only in-frame clones and drops some. This sample has 45,000 to 60,000 clones; roughly 85% occur once, and the top ten carry around an eighth. The specimen was peripheral blood. The origin of the receptors is a human donor in a cohort sampled during active COVID-19.

The chain recombines TRBV11-2 with TRBJ1-2; 10 bases line up with TRBD1. The germline CDR1 and CDR2 sequences are SGHAT and FQNNGV. The junction had 15 bases not matched to a gene; V was cut back by 4 bases and J by 7 bases. This CDR3 is built from 17 residues. The DNA for the CDR3 is TGTGCCAGCAGCTCAATCGGATCCGGGACAGGGGACGGTGGCTACACCTTC. Amino acids: CASSSIGSGTGDGGYTF.

V is TRBV5-1 and J is TRBJ1-2; 7 bases agree with TRBD1. Germline CDR1 is SGHRS and CDR2 is YFSETQ. This CDR3 comprises 15 residues. Losses at the gene ends were 5 bases for V and 5 bases for J; bases not matched to a gene: 12. For the CDR3, the DNA is TGCGCCAGCAGACCCACAACAGGGGATGGGTATGGCTACACCTTC. This codes for CASRPTTGDGYGYTF.

The chain carries TRBV5-6 and TRBJ2-7, with 11 bases aligning to TRBD1. This CDR3 is built from 16 residues. Germline assignment: CDR1 SGHDT and CDR2 YYEEEE. V gave up 4 bases and J gave up 1 base; unmatched junction bases: 7. CDR3 DNA sequence: TGTGCCAGCAGCCCCCTGGGACAGGGGGATTCCTACGAGCAGTACTTC. It yields the protein CASSPLGQGDSYEQYF.

This chain links TRBV7-2 with TRBJ1-1; tentatively, D is TRBD1 (5 bases). The V gene's germline CDR1 is SGHTA and CDR2 FQGNSA. The CDR3 has 15 amino acids. Deletions cut 5 bases from V and 0 bases from J, with 13 bases between. CDR3 sequence reads: CASSREGDMNTEAFF. CDR3 in DNA: TGTGCCAGCAGCAGAGAAGGGGATATGAACACTGAAGCTTTCTTT.

The chain uses TRBV30 and TRBJ2-7; possibly TRBD1 for D (5 bases). CDR1 and CDR2 from the germline V gene are GTSNPN and SVGIG (reference sequence). V was pared by 6 bases and J by 6 bases, with 15 bases between. This CDR3 is built from 12 residues. The CDR3 loop reads CACSTVVGEQYF. CDR3 DNA sequence: TGTGCCTGCTCGACAGTGGTGGGCGAGCAGTACTTC.

V gene TRBV6-4 combines with J gene TRBJ1-4, with 7 bases aligning to TRBD1. The V segment lost 8 bases and the J segment 4 bases; nucleotides outside the gene matches: 7. Germline V gives CDR1 MRHNA, CDR2 SNTAGT. The CDR3 runs 14 residues. The CDR3 DNA reads TGTGCCAGCTCCCCGACAGGGAATAATGAAAAACTGTTTTTT. Its translation is CASSPTGNNEKLFF.

V and J are TRBV11-2 and TRBJ1-3; no clear D. This CDR3 region has 14 residues. From germline, CDR1 is SGHAT and CDR2 FQNNGV. The V gene lost 0 bases and the J gene lost 5 bases, with 8 bases spanning the gap. DNA for the CDR3: TGTGCCAGCAGCTTAGACGGGAATAGAAACACCATATATTTT. Translated, it gives CASSLDGNRNTIYF. The full variable domain, in which reference TRBV11-2 and TRBJ1-3 provide the parts outside the CDR3, is EAGVAQSPRYKIIEKRQSVAFWCNPISGHATLYWYQQILGQGPKLLIQFQNNGVVDDSQLPKDRFSAERLKGVDSTLKIQPAKLEDSAVYLCASSLDGNRNTIYFGEGSWLTVV.

This clone was observed a single time. The CDR3 DNA reads TGTGCCAGCAGTTACCTTGACAAGAATCAGCCCCAGCATTTT. This gives the protein CASSYLDKNQPQHF. This chain joins TRBV6-2 or TRBV6-3 and TRBJ1-5; D gene ambiguous. The CDR3 has 14 residues. CDR1 and CDR2 (germline): MNHEY, SVGEGT. With 2 bases removed from V and 4 bases from J, the gap between germline ends came to 9 bases.

This chain uses TRBV10-3 with TRBJ1-1, with D unclear. Trimming took off 8 bases at V and 0 bases at J, with 7 bases between the two ends. In germline, CDR1 is ENHRY, CDR2 SYGVKD. The CDR3 extends over 12 amino acids. CDR3 sequence reads: CAIQGVNTEAFF. The CDR3 DNA follows: TGTGCCATCCAAGGAGTGAACACTGAAGCTTTCTTT.

On this clone: At one end the junction does not follow the germline gene, possibly because of a read error. The chain links TRBV6-2 or TRBV6-3 to TRBJ1-1, with D perhaps matching TRBD1 (6 bases). This CDR3 has 14 residues. From germline, CDR1 is MNHEY and CDR2 SVGEGT. The CDR3 bases are TGTGCCAGCAGTGACTCCCGGGGGGCTACTGAAGCTTTCTTT. This sequence encodes CASSDSRGATEAFF.

The CDR3 DNA sequence: TGTGCCAGCAGCGCGGGGGGCAGGGTGGACTATGGCTACACCTTC. Encoded protein: CASSAGGRVDYGYTF. This sequence joins TRBV9 and TRBJ1-2, with a possible D match to TRBD1 (6 bases). Germline lookup yields CDR1 SGDLS and CDR2 YYNGEE. The CDR3 length is 15 residues. The V and J ends lost 3 bases and 3 bases respectively, with 15 bases between them.

The chain employs TRBV7-2 and TRBJ1-3, with 10 bases matching TRBD1. Germline CDR1 SGHTA, CDR2 FQGNSA. The V segment lost 5 bases and the J segment 7 bases; nucleotides outside the gene matches: 8. This CDR3 contains 15 residues. The CDR3 is CASSLGTGVGNTIYF. CDR3 DNA sequence: TGTGCCAGCAGCCTCGGGACAGGGGTCGGGAACACCATATATTTT.

The V gene is TRBV6-4, the J gene TRBJ2-7; 8 nucleotides agree with TRBD2. The junction had 3 bases not matched to a gene; V was cut back by 6 bases and J by 2 bases. From germline, CDR1 is MRHNA and CDR2 SNTAGT. The CDR3 sequence is 13 residues long. CDR3 sequence reads: CASRGLVPYEQYF. CDR3 DNA sequence: TGTGCCAGCAGGGGACTAGTGCCCTACGAGCAGTACTTC.

The chain recombines TRBV19 with TRBJ1-2; the D gene is possibly TRBD1 (5 bases). Germline V gene data show CDR1 as LNHDA and CDR2 as SQIVND (reference sequence). Trimming removed 5 bases from V and 7 bases from J, with 17 bases in between. The CDR3 has 14 amino acids. CDR3: CASSPGQGWFGYTF. CDR3 DNA sequence: TGTGCCAGTAGTCCTGGGCAGGGTTGGTTTGGCTACACCTTC.

The rearrangement links TRBV15 to TRBJ1-4; D is uncertain. Germline V CDR1 and CDR2: LNHNV, YYDKDF (reference sequence). V was shortened by 4 bases and J by 2 bases, with 11 bases between the two germline ends. CDR3 length: 15 amino acids. The CDR3 DNA is TGTGCCACCAGCATCCGTGTCCGGACTAATGAAAAACTGTTTTTT. It is translated as CATSIRVRTNEKLFF.

The chain couples TRBV24-1 to TRBJ1-1; D might be TRBD1 (5 bases). The length of the CDR3 is 14 residues. V shed 5 bases and J shed 2 bases, with 11 bases lying between them. Germline V CDR1 and CDR2: KGHDR, SFDVKD. CDR3 region: CATSAQGYNTEAFF. The CDR3 coding sequence is TGTGCCACCAGTGCCCAGGGTTACAACACTGAAGCTTTCTTT.

This chain joins TRBV2 and TRBJ1-2; D is unclear. Germline loops: CDR1 SNHLY, CDR2 FYNNEI. Between the trimmed V and J ends, which lost 6 bases and 7 bases, there was a span of 15 bases. The CDR3 has 13 residues. CDR3 sequence (DNA): TGTGCCAGCAGAGCAACCGAAAGAGGTGGCTACACCTTC. It specifies CASRATERGGYTF.

DNA for the CDR3: TGTGCCAGCAGTTTATTTGTGTTGGAGGGTTGGGAGCAGTACTTC. Its protein is CASSLFVLEGWEQYF. The chain links TRBV28 to TRBJ2-7; perhaps TRBD2 as D (6 bases). V was shortened by 1 base and J by 7 bases, with 17 bases between the two germline ends. The germline gives CDR1 MDHEN, CDR2 SYDVKM. This CDR3 comprises 15 residues.

Only a few counts were recorded for this clone. The chain uses TRBV6-5 and TRBJ1-6, with TRBD1 matching 10 bases. J gave up 9 bases and V 4 bases, and 9 bases lay outside the gene matches. Germline V gives CDR1 MNHEY, CDR2 SVGAGI. This CDR3 is built from 16 residues. For the CDR3, the DNA is TGTGCCAGCAGTTCGACAGGGGGCTTGGCGGGTTCACCCCTCCACTTT. Its protein is CASSSTGGLAGSPLHF.

This sequence joins TRBV30 and TRBJ2-1; 7 nucleotides match TRBD1. Germline V gene sequence: CDR1 GTSNPN, CDR2 SVGIG (reference sequence). The length of the CDR3 is 14 residues. V lost 3 bases to trimming and J lost 6 bases; unmatched junction nucleotides: 8. CDR3 sequence (DNA): TGTGCCTGGAGCGACAGGGCAAGGGGCAATGAGCAGTTCTTC. Translating gives CAWSDRARGNEQFF. The full variable domain, its missing parts supplied by reference TRBV30 and TRBJ2-1, is SQTIHQWPATLVQPVGSPLSLECTVEGTSNPNLYWYRQAAGRGLQLLFYSVGIGQISSEVPQNLSASRPQDRQFILSSKKLLLSDSGFYLCAWSDRARGNEQFFGPGTRLTVL.